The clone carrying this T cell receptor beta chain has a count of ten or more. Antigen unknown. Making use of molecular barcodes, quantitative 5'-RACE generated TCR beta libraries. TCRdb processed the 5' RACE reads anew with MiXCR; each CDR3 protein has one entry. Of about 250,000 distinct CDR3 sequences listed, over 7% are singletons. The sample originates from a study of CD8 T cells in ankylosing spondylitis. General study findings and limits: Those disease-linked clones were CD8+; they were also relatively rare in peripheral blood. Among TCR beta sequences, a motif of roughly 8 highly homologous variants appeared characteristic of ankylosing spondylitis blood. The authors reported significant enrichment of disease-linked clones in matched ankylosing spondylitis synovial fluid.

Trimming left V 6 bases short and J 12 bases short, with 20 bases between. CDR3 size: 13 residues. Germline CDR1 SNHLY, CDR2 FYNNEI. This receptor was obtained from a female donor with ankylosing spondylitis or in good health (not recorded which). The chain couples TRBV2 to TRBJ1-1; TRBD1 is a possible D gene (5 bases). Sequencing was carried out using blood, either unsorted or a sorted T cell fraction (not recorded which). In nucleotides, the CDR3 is TGTGCCAGCAGGGAGGGACGCCTGCAGTTGACTTTCTTT. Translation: CASREGRLQLTFF.